Shown below are 18 T cell receptor beta chains from a single sample sequenced in a study of blood T cell repertoires in COVID-19. Measured with immunoSEQ multiplex PCR; TCRdb has only the in-frame clones, and not every one. This table has 200,000 to 250,000 clones, approximately 86% appearing once. Sequencing input: PBMCs or T cells enriched from blood (not recorded which). All receptors come from a man younger than 35 with acute COVID-19.

V and J are TRBV6-5 and TRBJ2-3; TRBD1 might be the D (5 bases). From germline, CDR1 is MNHEY and CDR2 SVGAGI. Trimming left V 8 bases short and J 1 base short, with 10 bases between. This CDR3 is built from 13 residues. CDR3 coding DNA: TGTGCCAGCGGGGCCCTCGGCACAGATACGCAGTATTTT. The encoded protein is CASGALGTDTQYF.

This rearrangement joins TRBV11-2 to TRBJ2-7; 7 bases map to TRBD1. J was trimmed by 1 base and V by 6 bases; bases with no gene match: 3. The CDR3 spans 13 residues. Germline lookup yields CDR1 SGHAT and CDR2 FQNNGV. The CDR3 nucleotides read TGTGCCAGCAGTCGGGACAGATCCTACGAGCAGTACTTC. It is translated as CASSRDRSYEQYF.

The chain couples TRBV5-1 to TRBJ2-2; TRBD1 agrees at 8 bases. V shed 3 bases and J 5 bases; nucleotides not matched to a gene: 12. Germline V gives CDR1 SGHRS, CDR2 YFSETQ. The CDR3 spans 17 residues. CDR3 coding DNA: TGCGCCAGCAGCTCAGCCCTGGACAGGGAGCGAACCGGGGAGCTGTTTTTT. It translates to CASSSALDRERTGELFF.

The chain carries TRBV2 and TRBJ1-2; D not certain. Germline lookup yields CDR1 SNHLY and CDR2 FYNNEI. The V end lost 0 bases, the J end lost 6 bases, and 11 bases lay between the germline ends. The CDR3 covers 14 residues. The CDR3 bases are TGTGCCAGCAGTGAAGCCAGAGGATGGGATGGCTACACCTTC. Translating gives CASSEARGWDGYTF.

The rearrangement links TRBV5-8 to TRBJ2-3; 11 nucleotides agree with TRBD2. This CDR3 has 18 residues. Germline CDR1 and CDR2: SGHTS and YDEGEE. V shed 0 bases, J shed 0 bases, and the junction held 6 bases outside the gene matches. The CDR3 DNA reads as TGTGCCAGCAGCTTGGGGGGGACTAGCGGAGTTAGCACAGATACGCAGTATTTT. This translates into CASSLGGTSGVSTDTQYF. The full variable domain, rest sourced from reference TRBV5-8 and TRBJ2-3, is EAGVTQSPTHLIKTRGQQATLRCSPISGHTSVYWYQQALGLGLQFLLWYDEGEERNRGNFPPRFSGRQFPNYSSELNVNALELEDSALYLCASSLGGTSGVSTDTQYFGPGTRLTVL.

The chain combines TRBV27 with TRBJ2-1; weak D call: TRBD1 (5 bases). Germline loops: CDR1 MNHEY, CDR2 SMNVEV (reference sequence). The CDR3 contains 14 residues. V was shortened by 2 bases and J by 2 bases, with 7 bases between the two germline ends. The chain's CDR3 is CASSLVGAYNEQFF. The CDR3 DNA reads as TGTGCCAGCAGTTTAGTAGGGGCCTACAATGAGCAGTTCTTC.

The rearrangement joins TRBV9 to TRBJ2-1; 10 bases are shared with TRBD2. The CDR3 sequence is 17 residues long. CDR1 is SGDLS, CDR2 YYNGEE, per germline. J gave up 0 bases and V 4 bases, and 7 bases lay outside the gene matches. The CDR3 nucleotides are TGTGCCAGCAGCTCCCGGACTAGCGGTAGCTCCTACAATGAGCAGTTCTTC. Amino acid sequence: CASSSRTSGSSYNEQFF.

This clone has just one count. The chain couples TRBV5-1 to TRBJ2-3; TRBD1 agrees at 9 bases. Trimming cost V 2 bases and J 5 bases; bases outside gene matches: 6. CDR3 length: 15 amino acids. Germline lookup yields CDR1 SGHRS and CDR2 YFSETQ. The CDR3 is CASSLQGAVGDTQYF. The CDR3 DNA sequence: TGCGCCAGCAGCTTACAGGGGGCAGTGGGAGATACGCAGTATTTT.

The V gene is TRBV28, the J gene TRBJ1-5; TRBD1 might be the D (6 bases). The CDR3 extends over 12 amino acids. Trimming took 8 bases from V and 7 from J, leaving 12 bases between them. Germline V gene sequence: CDR1 MDHEN, CDR2 SYDVKM. The CDR3, as DNA: TGTGCCAGCCTTCAGGGGAGACAGCCCCAGCATTTT. It translates to CASLQGRQPQHF.

V is TRBV3-1 (or the pseudogene TRBV3-2) and J is TRBJ2-2; 15 positions match TRBD2. The CDR3 contains 17 residues. Germline V gives CDR1 LGHDT, CDR2 YNNKEL (reference sequence). Trimming took 3 bases from V and 4 from J; bases not matched to a gene: 3. CDR3 sequence reads: CASSQGLAGGGTGELFF. As DNA, the CDR3 is TGTGCCAGCAGCCAGGGACTAGCGGGAGGCGGCACCGGGGAGCTGTTTTTT.

V and J are TRBV7-9 and TRBJ1-2; 7 nucleotides line up with TRBD1. The CDR3 covers 13 residues. The V and J ends lost 5 bases and 7 bases, in that order; junction bases with no gene match: 7. In germline, CDR1 is SEHNR, CDR2 FQNEAQ (reference sequence). The CDR3 loop is CASSNTGAGGYTF. The DNA of the CDR3 is TGTGCCAGCAGCAATACAGGGGCTGGTGGCTACACCTTC. The full variable domain, rest sourced from reference TRBV7-9 and TRBJ1-2, is DTGVSQNPRHKITKRGQNVTFRCDPISEHNRLYWYRQTLGQGPEFLTYFQNEAQLEKSRLLSDRFSAERPKGSFSTLEIQRTEQGDSAMYLCASSNTGAGGYTFGSGTRLTVV.

This clone was counted a single time. The V call is TRBV2, the J call TRBJ1-6; D call uncertain. The germline CDR1 and CDR2 sequences are SNHLY and FYNNEI. V lost 7 bases and J lost 7, with 8 bases in between. The length of the CDR3 is 12 residues. DNA for the CDR3: TGTGCCAGCACCGACTGGAATTCACCCCTCCACTTT. Translation: CASTDWNSPLHF.

The chain has TRBV6-6 and TRBJ1-2; D is ambiguous. Trimming removed 2 bases at V and 3 bases at J, with 13 bases between. Germline lookup yields CDR1 MNHNY and CDR2 SVGAGI (reference sequence). The CDR3 is made up of 15 amino acids. CDR3 sequence reads: CASSYPSRGDYGYTF. CDR3 bases: TGTGCCAGCAGTTACCCGTCCCGCGGTGACTATGGCTACACCTTC.

The V and J genes are TRBV24-1 and TRBJ2-1, with TRBD1 matching over 9 bases. Germline CDR1 and CDR2: KGHDR and SFDVKD. V shed 4 bases and J 0 bases; nucleotides not matched to a gene: 9. The CDR3 spans 18 residues. CDR3 nucleotide sequence: TGTGCCACCAGTGAAGTCCCGCTGACAGGGGGCTCCTACAATGAGCAGTTCTTC. Protein product: CATSEVPLTGGSYNEQFF.

This chain uses TRBV7-8 with TRBJ2-7; tentatively, D is TRBD2 (6 bases). V shed 5 bases and J shed 3 bases, with 14 bases lying between them. CDR3 length: 14 residues. CDR1 and CDR2 (germline): SGHVS, FQNEAQ. The CDR3 region has the DNA TGTGCCAGCAGCCCTCCGGGAGCCGACTACGAGCAGTACTTC. Encoded protein: CASSPPGADYEQYF.

The J gene is TRBJ2-7, the V gene TRBV29-1, with D possibly matching TRBD1 (5 bases). The CDR3 is 13 residues long. CDR1 is SQVTM and CDR2 is ANQGSEA in the germline V gene. V dropped 7 bases and J dropped 4 bases, with 17 bases sitting between them. CDR3 DNA sequence: TGCAGCGCCACCCCAGGGTGGGGATACGAGCAGTACTTC. This encodes CSATPGWGYEQYF.

This clone was seen a few times. The chain is built from TRBV28 and TRBJ1-1; 8 bases agree with TRBD1. V lost 6 bases, J lost 5 bases, and 5 bases stayed unmatched. The CDR3 sequence is 13 residues long. Germline lookup yields CDR1 MDHEN and CDR2 SYDVKM. CDR3 coding DNA: TGTGCCAGCAGGGGACAGGTGGGGACTGAAGCTTTCTTT. Protein product: CASRGQVGTEAFF. Drawing the rest from reference TRBV28 and TRBJ1-1, the complete variable domain is DVKVTQSSRYLVKRTGEKVFLECVQDMDHENMFWYRQDPGLGLRLIYFSYDVKMKEKGDIPEGYSVSREKKERFSLILESASTNQTSMYLCASRGQVGTEAFFGQGTRLTVV.

This chain links TRBV13 with TRBJ1-2; 7 bases fit TRBD1. Trimming took 5 bases from V and 8 from J; bases not matched to a gene: 8. The CDR3 runs 13 residues. Per germline, CDR1 PRHDT and CDR2 FYEKMQ (reference sequence). The CDR3 is CASSDQGDSGYTF. In DNA, the CDR3 is TGTGCCAGCAGCGACCAGGGGGACTCGGGCTACACCTTC.